This TCR beta chain is from a study of OX40 agonist ivuxolimab in advanced cancers. Turning to the study itself: Ivuxolimab is an agonistic anti-OX40 (CD134) antibody, and patients were treated with it. Patients assigned to dose escalation were diagnosed with hepatocellular carcinoma, melanoma, renal cell or head and neck cancer.

The CDR3 has 14 residues. The germline V gene has CDR1 SGHRS and CDR2 YFSETQ. Trimming removed 4 bases at V and 2 bases at J, with 9 bases between. Profiled with immunoSEQ multiplex PCR; TCRdb holds only in-frame clones, not every one. The sample records more than 75,000 clones, approximately 80% being singletons. The receptor was derived from an adult with an advanced solid tumor such as melanoma, head and neck, liver or kidney cancer. Sample: CD4+ or CD8+ T cells sorted from blood, taken in a trial of the OX40 agonist ivuxolimab. The rearrangement links TRBV5-1 to TRBJ2-2, with D possibly being TRBD2 (5 bases). The CDR3 bases are TGCGCCAGCAGCAAGGACTTTAACACCGGGGAGCTGTTTTTT. Protein: CASSKDFNTGELFF.